These 31 T cell receptor beta chains came from one sample sequenced in a study of preoperative IRX-2 immunotherapy in early breast cancer. The method was immunoSEQ multiplex PCR; TCRdb's version includes in-frame clones alone and lacks a portion of them. Seen here are 20,000 to 30,000 clones, 65% to 85% observed once, and the top ten hold 2% to 2.5%. Treatment specified: preoperative locoregional IRX-2 cytokine immunotherapy. Sequenced here: lymph node tissue, sampled before IRX-2 immunotherapy. The receptors derive from a human donor with breast cancer.

J is TRBJ1-1 and V is TRBV11-3; D may be TRBD1 (6 bases). V dropped 2 bases and J dropped 3 bases, with 10 bases sitting between them. This CDR3 has 14 amino acids. In germline, CDR1 is SGHNT, CDR2 YENEEA. The CDR3 nucleotides read TGTGCCAGCAGCTTATATAAGGGGGACACTGAAGCTTTCTTT. Translation gives CASSLYKGDTEAFF.

V usage is TRBV5-1 and J usage is TRBJ1-1, with 7 nucleotides matching TRBD1. With V trimmed by 3 bases and J by 0 bases, 8 bases remained unmatched. Germline V gene data show CDR1 as SGHRS and CDR2 as YFSETQ. The CDR3 length is 16 residues. The CDR3 DNA reads as TGCGCCAGCAGCTGGGACAGTCCTGTGGTGAACACTGAAGCTTTCTTT. Protein: CASSWDSPVVNTEAFF.

The rearrangement links TRBV11-3 to TRBJ2-1; a possible D gene is TRBD2 (6 bases). CDR3 length: 16 amino acids. V was shortened by 1 base and J by 3 bases, with 13 bases between the two germline ends. Germline assignment: CDR1 SGHNT and CDR2 YENEEA. CDR3 amino acids: CASSLGGNRDYNEQFF. CDR3 coding DNA: TGTGCCAGCAGCTTAGGCGGGAATCGTGACTACAATGAGCAGTTCTTC. The full variable domain, with the rest looked up from reference TRBV11-3 and TRBJ2-1, is EAGVVQSPRYKIIEKKQPVAFWCNPISGHNTLYWYLQNLGQGPELLIRYENEEAVDDSQLPKDRFSAERLKGVDSTLKIQPAELGDSAVYLCASSLGGNRDYNEQFFGPGTRLTVL.

The rearrangement uses TRBV6-8 and TRBJ1-2; D may be TRBD1 (5 bases). The CDR3 length is 13 residues. The V gene lost 5 bases and the J gene lost 6 bases, with 13 bases spanning the gap. Germline V gives CDR1 MNHGY, CDR2 SAAAGT. CDR3 protein: CASSERQNNGYTF. Here the CDR3 DNA reads TGTGCCAGCAGTGAGAGACAGAATAATGGCTACACCTTC.

The chain joins TRBV29-1 to TRBJ1-2; D not resolved. This CDR3 contains 13 residues. The germline V and J ends were trimmed by 0 bases and 8 bases, with 13 bases remaining between them. Per the germline V gene, CDR1 is SQVTM and CDR2 is ANQGSEA. CDR3 loop: CSVEDPSGFGYTF. CDR3 coding DNA: TGCAGCGTTGAAGATCCTTCAGGTTTCGGCTACACCTTC.

This clone was counted between two and nine times. The V gene is TRBV12-2, the J gene TRBJ1-5; TRBD1, the D gene given by the table, was not confirmed from the DNA. TRBV12-2 is a listed pseudogene. There are 17 residues in the CDR3. As DNA, the CDR3 is TGTGCAAGTCGCGGGAAAAACAGGGGGCGCAGCAATCAGCCCCAGCATTTT. This translates into CASRGKNRGRSNQPQHF.

J is TRBJ1-5 and V is TRBV28, with D maybe TRBD1 (6 bases). The germline V gene encodes CDR1 MDHEN and CDR2 SYDVKM. This CDR3 contains 17 residues. Between the trimmed V and J ends, which lost 2 bases and 3 bases, there was a span of 17 bases. Here the CDR3 DNA reads TGTGCCAGCAGTTTAGGGCGGACAGTCTTTATCAATCAGCCCCAGCATTTT. Protein product: CASSLGRTVFINQPQHF.

The chain joins TRBV6-8 to TRBJ2-2, with D tentatively TRBD1 (6 bases). With 0 bases removed from V and 4 bases from J, the gap between germline ends came to 15 bases. Looked up from germline, CDR1 is MNHGY and CDR2 is SAAAGT. The CDR3 covers 17 residues. The CDR3 bases are TGTGCCAGCAGTTACTCATACCAGGGGAGCGGCACCGGGGAGCTGTTTTTT. Its protein product is CASSYSYQGSGTGELFF.

This clone was counted between two and nine times. The chain carries TRBV11-3 and TRBJ2-6; unclear D gene. Germline CDR1 and CDR2: SGHNT and YENEEA. The CDR3 spans 18 residues. Trimming took 5 bases from V and 0 from J, leaving 17 bases between them. CDR3 region: CASSPWLGSPSGANVLTF. CDR3 in DNA: TGTGCCAGCAGCCCCTGGCTCGGGTCGCCCTCTGGGGCCAACGTCCTGACTTTC.

The genes are TRBV19 and TRBJ1-2, with a tentative D call TRBD1 (5 bases). The CDR3 length is 13 residues. The ends were cut back, 6 bases at V and 6 bases at J, with 14 bases in the middle. Germline CDR1 reads LNHDA; CDR2 reads SQIVND (reference sequence). CDR3: CASSIRGYHGYTF. The DNA for the CDR3 is TGTGCCAGTAGCATTCGGGGCTACCATGGCTACACCTTC. Complete variable domain (other parts from reference TRBV19 and TRBJ1-2): DGGITQSPKYLFRKEGQNVTLSCEQNLNHDAMYWYRQDPGQGLRLIYYSQIVNDFQKGDIAEGYSVSREKKESFPLTVTSAQKNPTAFYLCASSIRGYHGYTFGSGTRLTVV.

In this sample, this clone turned up a few times. V and J are TRBV6-8 and TRBJ1-2; no clear D gene. V was clipped by 2 bases and J by 5 bases, with 6 bases between them. The V gene's germline CDR1 is MNHGY and CDR2 SAAAGT. The CDR3 extends over 12 amino acids. CDR3 region: CASSYKGYGYTF. The DNA for the CDR3 is TGTGCCAGCAGTTACAAAGGGTATGGCTACACCTTC.

The CDR3: CSVGEQGASGYTF. CDR3 coding DNA: TGCAGCGTTGGGGAACAGGGGGCAAGCGGCTACACCTTC. The chain links TRBV29-1 to TRBJ1-2; 9 bases align to TRBD1. Trimming took 4 bases from V and 8 from J; bases not matched to a gene: 8. Looked up from germline, CDR1 is SQVTM and CDR2 is ANQGSEA. This CDR3 contains 13 residues.

This chain uses TRBV6-8 with TRBJ1-2; perhaps TRBD1 as D (6 bases). The V and J ends lost 0 bases and 2 bases respectively, with 10 bases between them. CDR1 and CDR2 from the germline V gene are MNHGY and SAAAGT. This CDR3 has 15 amino acids. The CDR3 here is CASSYSGAKNYGYTF. The CDR3 DNA reads TGTGCCAGCAGTTACTCGGGGGCGAAAAACTATGGCTACACCTTC.

This clone has just one count. The chain has TRBV29-1 and TRBJ2-3; TRBD1 is a possible D gene (6 bases). The CDR3 has 15 residues. Per the germline V gene, CDR1 is SQVTM and CDR2 is ANQGSEA. V lost 0 bases and J 2 bases, leaving 12 bases between the germline ends. In DNA, the CDR3 is TGCAGCGTTGAAGACGGTGGGGGCGCCACAGATACGCAGTATTTT. It codes for CSVEDGGGATDTQYF.

About this clone itself: A read error may account for a junction end that differs from germline. This chain joins TRBV28 and TRBJ1-5, with D possibly matching TRBD1 (6 bases). Germline CDR1 MDHEN, CDR2 SYDVKM. The CDR3 extends over 15 amino acids. CDR3 in amino acids: CASSPPTGLHQPQHF. CDR3 DNA: TGTGCCAGCAGCCCCCCGACAGGTTTACATCAACCCCAGCATTTT. The full variable domain, its missing parts supplied by reference TRBV28 and TRBJ1-5, is DVKVTQSSRYLVKRTGEKVFLECVQDMDHENMFWYRQDPGLGLRLIYFSYDVKMKEKGDIPEGYSVSREKKERFSLILESASTNQTSMYLCASSPPTGLHQPQHFGDGTRLSIL.

V and J are TRBV7-1 and TRBJ1-5, with D possibly matching TRBD1 (6 bases). TRBV7-1 is assigned to the ORF class and has an uncertain function. The V end was cut by 5 bases, the J end by 6 bases, with 17 bases between. The CDR3 is 15 amino acids. The CDR3 is CASSPLDSFGQPQHF. CDR3 coding DNA: TGTGCCAGCAGCCCCTTGGACAGTTTCGGTCAGCCCCAGCATTTT.

V gene TRBV19 combines with J gene TRBJ1-5; 8 nucleotides align to TRBD1. The J segment lost 2 bases and the V segment lost 4 bases, leaving 13 bases of the junction unmatched. This CDR3 comprises 18 residues. The germline V gene encodes CDR1 LNHDA and CDR2 SQIVND (reference sequence). CDR3: CASSKPRDRIFGNQPQHF. CDR3 nucleotide sequence: TGTGCCAGTAGTAAACCTCGGGACAGGATTTTTGGCAATCAGCCCCAGCATTTT.

The chain is built from TRBV7-1 and TRBJ1-6; the D gene is possibly TRBD1 (5 bases). TRBV7-1 is treated as an ORF (open reading frame) with a function not yet certain. The length of the CDR3 is 13 residues. V was cut by 5 bases and J by 9 bases, with 11 bases left in between. As DNA, the CDR3 is TGTGCCAGCAGCCTCTCGGGGGGTTCACCCCTCCACTTT. Translating it yields CASSLSGGSPLHF.

The rearrangement links TRBV5-1 to TRBJ1-5, with 8 bases aligning to TRBD1. The CDR3 extends over 15 amino acids. Looked up from germline, CDR1 is SGHRS and CDR2 is YFSETQ. J lost 4 bases, V lost 0 bases, and 3 bases had no gene match. The CDR3 DNA is TGCGCCAGCAGCTTGGGGGACAGGTCAAATCAGCCCCAGCATTTT. Protein product: CASSLGDRSNQPQHF.

V is TRBV6-8 and J is TRBJ1-1; D gene ambiguous. Trimming removed 11 bases at V and 0 bases at J, with 13 bases between. The CDR3 extends over 13 amino acids. From germline, CDR1 is MNHGY and CDR2 SAAAGT. The CDR3 sequence is CAFAYGMNTEAFF. CDR3 DNA: TGTGCCTTCGCATATGGGATGAACACTGAAGCTTTCTTT.

The chain combines TRBV7-8 with TRBJ2-3; 9 nucleotides match TRBD2. Germline CDR1 reads SGHVS; CDR2 reads FQNEAQ. V lost 1 base, J lost 6 bases, and 11 bases stayed unmatched. This CDR3 has 17 residues. The CDR3 loop is CASSLGWRAGGSDTQYF. The CDR3 DNA reads as TGTGCCAGCAGCTTAGGGTGGCGAGCGGGGGGCTCGGATACGCAGTATTTT.

The chain is built from TRBV12-5 and TRBJ2-7; 9 positions match TRBD2. Germline values: CDR1 LGHNT, CDR2 FRNRAP. The CDR3 is 12 residues long. The V and J ends lost 3 bases and 12 bases, in that order; junction bases with no gene match: 6. CDR3 in amino acids: CASGFVAGVGYF. The CDR3 bases are TGTGCTAGTGGTTTCGTAGCGGGGGTCGGGTACTTC.

The chain combines TRBV29-1 with TRBJ1-1; 7 bases line up with TRBD1. The CDR3 consists of 16 residues. The V gene's germline CDR1 is SQVTM and CDR2 ANQGSEA. Trimming removed 6 bases from V and 2 bases from J; junction bases left unmatched: 15. Here the CDR3 reads CSVLLRGFSRNTEAFF. The DNA of the CDR3 is TGCAGCGTCCTTCTCAGGGGGTTCTCTCGTAACACTGAAGCTTTCTTT.

This clone was found a few times. The chain has TRBV11-3 and TRBJ2-2, with D possibly being TRBD2 (5 bases). There are 16 residues in the CDR3. Germline-derived CDR1 and CDR2 are SGHNT and YENEEA. V dropped 1 base and J dropped 2 bases, with 11 bases sitting between them. CDR3 residues: CASSLVFGVNTGELFF. DNA for the CDR3: TGTGCCAGCAGCTTAGTCTTCGGGGTTAACACCGGGGAGCTGTTTTTT.

The rearrangement joins TRBV5-1 to TRBJ2-3; possible D gene TRBD1, 5 bases. CDR1 SGHRS and CDR2 YFSETQ come from the germline V gene. The CDR3 totals 15 residues. The V gene lost 1 base and the J gene lost 1 base, with 10 bases spanning the gap. The CDR3 region has the DNA TGCGCCAGCAGCTTGCAACAGGCCCGCACAGATACGCAGTATTTT. Its translation is CASSLQQARTDTQYF. Full variable domain (rest looked up from reference TRBV5-1 and TRBJ2-3): KAGVTQTPRYLIKTRGQQVTLSCSPISGHRSVSWYQQTPGQGLQFLFEYFSETQRNKGNFPGRFSGRQFSNSRSEMNVSTLELGDSALYLCASSLQQARTDTQYFGPGTRLTVL.

In this sample, this clone turned up once. This rearrangement joins TRBV10-2 to TRBJ2-7; TRBD2 agrees at 13 bases. Germline CDR1 and CDR2: WSHSY and SAAADI. This CDR3 is 19 amino acids long. V lost 1 base to trimming and J lost 0 bases; unmatched junction nucleotides: 9. CDR3 loop: CASSEWHPGLAGTSYEQYF. The CDR3 DNA is TGCGCCAGCAGTGAGTGGCACCCGGGACTAGCGGGGACCTCCTACGAGCAGTACTTC.

This chain uses TRBV19 with TRBJ1-6, with D uncertain. Trimming stripped 7 bases from V and 7 bases from J, with 17 bases between. The CDR3 loop spans 15 amino acids. Germline V gives CDR1 LNHDA, CDR2 SQIVND (reference sequence). DNA of the CDR3: TGTGCCAGTAATTATGGATCCGGGCAGAATTCACCCCTCCACTTT. This encodes CASNYGSGQNSPLHF. Full variable domain (missing parts from reference TRBV19 and TRBJ1-6): DGGITQSPKYLFRKEGQNVTLSCEQNLNHDAMYWYRQDPGQGLRLIYYSQIVNDFQKGDIAEGYSVSREKKESFPLTVTSAQKNPTAFYLCASNYGSGQNSPLHFGNGTRLTVT.

This chain uses TRBV28 with TRBJ2-6; D not resolved. V lost 3 bases to trimming and J lost 11 bases, with 14 bases between them. Germline V gene data show CDR1 as MDHEN and CDR2 as SYDVKM. The length of the CDR3 is 14 residues. This CDR3 is CASSLGSGIDVLTF. CDR3 nucleotides: TGTGCCAGCAGTTTGGGGTCGGGCATCGACGTCCTGACTTTC.

V is TRBV7-1 and J is TRBJ1-2, with 8 bases fitting TRBD1. TRBV7-1 is an ORF; its function is uncertain. Trimming took 4 bases from V and 3 from J; bases not matched to a gene: 7. This CDR3 region has 15 residues. In DNA form, the CDR3 reads TGTGCCAGCAGCTTAGAACAGGGGGTTCACTATGGCTACACCTTC. Translated, it gives CASSLEQGVHYGYTF.

The chain links TRBV6-8 to TRBJ1-3; no clear D gene. The V gene's germline CDR1 is MNHGY and CDR2 SAAAGT. CDR3 length: 12 amino acids. The V and J ends lost 1 base and 3 bases respectively, with 1 base between them. As DNA, the CDR3 is TGTGCCAGCAGTTACTATGGAAACACCATATATTTT. Protein sequence: CASSYYGNTIYF.

This sequence joins TRBV11-3 and TRBJ2-5; D ambiguous. Trimming took 6 bases from V and 2 from J, leaving 25 bases between them. Germline V gene sequence: CDR1 SGHNT, CDR2 YENEEA. CDR3 length equals 18 residues. This CDR3 is CASRPTNREPVAQETQYF. The CDR3 DNA sequence: TGTGCCAGCAGACCAACAAACCGAGAGCCGGTCGCGCAAGAGACCCAGTACTTC.